This entry lists 5 T cell receptor beta chains sequenced from one sample in a study of T cells after yellow fever vaccination. TCRdb used MiXCR to reprocess the 5' RACE reads, holding one entry per CDR3 protein. The sample consists of roughly 500,000 distinct CDR3 sequences, around 21% of them appearing once. Source: PBMCs, taken 15 days after the yellow fever booster vaccination. The receptors were gathered from a man aged 25 to 45 who received the YFV17D yellow fever vaccine.

This chain joins TRBV25-1 and TRBJ2-1; TRBD1 agrees at 9 bases. The CDR3 runs to 15 residues. Germline V gene sequence: CDR1 MGHDK, CDR2 SYGVNS. V lost 4 bases to trimming and J lost 9 bases; unmatched junction nucleotides: 10. CDR3 nucleotides: TGTGCCAGCAGTGGGGGACAGGGTCGAATTAGTGAGCAGTTCTTC. Encoded protein: CASSGGQGRISEQFF.

The CDR3 loop reads CRGGGANPYEQYF. The CDR3 coding sequence is TGCAGGGGGGGTGGGGCGAATCCCTACGAGCAGTACTTC. This chain links TRBV20-1 with TRBJ2-7; tentative D call: TRBD2 (6 bases). CDR1 and CDR2 (germline): DFQATT, SNEGSKA (reference sequence). This CDR3 is built from 13 residues.

This clonotype showed up just a few times. The chain links TRBV7-8 to TRBJ2-7; no reliable D call. The germline gives CDR1 SGHVS, CDR2 FQNEAQ. This CDR3 is 16 amino acids long. V gave up 5 bases and J gave up 4 bases, with 21 bases separating them. The CDR3 region has the DNA TGTGCCAGCAGCCAACCCCCCACGGGCCTTCCTTACGAGCAGTACTTC. Translation: CASSQPPTGLPYEQYF. Supplemented by reference TRBV7-8 and TRBJ2-7, the full variable domain reads GAGVSQSPRYKVAKRGQDVALRCDPISGHVSLFWYQQALGQGPEFLTYFQNEAQLDKSGLPSDRFFAERPEGSVSTLKIQRTQQEDSAVYLCASSQPPTGLPYEQYFGPGTRLTVT.

The chain carries TRBV11-2 and TRBJ2-7, with 7 bases identical to TRBD1. Germline trimming cut 1 base from V and 10 bases from J; bases unmatched to any gene: 7. In germline, CDR1 is SGHAT, CDR2 FQNNGV. The CDR3 totals 13 residues. CDR3 in DNA: TGTGCCAGCAGCTTAGCGGGACAGCGTTTCCAGTACTTC. Translated, it gives CASSLAGQRFQYF. The variable domain in full, with the rest retrieved from reference TRBV11-2 and TRBJ2-7, is EAGVAQSPRYKIIEKRQSVAFWCNPISGHATLYWYQQILGQGPKLLIQFQNNGVVDDSQLPKDRFSAERLKGVDSTLKIQPAKLEDSAVYLCASSLAGQRFQYFGPGTRLTVT.

The chain joins TRBV4-3 to TRBJ2-1; no clear D. The germline CDR1 and CDR2 sequences are LGHNA and YSLEER. Trimming removed 0 bases from V and 4 bases from J, with 7 bases in between. This CDR3 spans 14 amino acids. The CDR3 region has the DNA TGCGCCAGCAGCCAAGACGCCAGATACAATGAGCAGTTCTTC. Translating gives CASSQDARYNEQFF.